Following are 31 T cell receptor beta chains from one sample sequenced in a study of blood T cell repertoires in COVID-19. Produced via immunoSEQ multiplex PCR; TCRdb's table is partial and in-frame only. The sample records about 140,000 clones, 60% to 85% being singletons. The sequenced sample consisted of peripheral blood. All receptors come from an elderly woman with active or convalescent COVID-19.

The DNA of the CDR3 is TGTGCCACCAGCAAGGGACACGAGCCCCAGCATTTT. This translates into CATSKGHEPQHF. The chain has TRBV15 and TRBJ1-5; perhaps TRBD1 as D (6 bases). From germline, CDR1 is LNHNV and CDR2 YYDKDF (reference sequence). V was shortened by 4 bases and J by 8 bases, with 9 bases between the two germline ends. The CDR3 runs to 12 residues.

The CDR3: CASSQEAGQGNGYTF. CDR3 sequence (DNA): TGCGCCAGCAGCCAAGAGGCGGGACAGGGGAATGGCTACACCTTC. The chain links TRBV4-3 to TRBJ1-2; 10 nucleotides align to TRBD1. Germline CDR1 LGHNA, CDR2 YSLEER. The CDR3 sequence is 15 residues long. The V gene end was trimmed by 0 bases and the J gene end by 6 bases; junction bases not matched to a gene: 4.

The CDR3 region has the DNA TGTGCCAGCAGCTCGCAGGGGGTCACCGGGGAGCTGTTTTTT. As protein: CASSSQGVTGELFF. The genes are TRBV7-9 and TRBJ2-2; 7 bases map to TRBD1. CDR1 is SEHNR and CDR2 is FQNEAQ in the germline V gene (reference sequence). V shed 4 bases, J shed 4 bases, and the junction held 3 bases outside the gene matches. This CDR3 has 14 amino acids.

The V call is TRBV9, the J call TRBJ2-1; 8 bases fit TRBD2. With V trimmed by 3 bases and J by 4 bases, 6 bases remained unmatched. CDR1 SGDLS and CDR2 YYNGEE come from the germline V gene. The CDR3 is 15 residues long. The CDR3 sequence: CASSAEGLEYNEQFF. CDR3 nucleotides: TGTGCCAGCAGCGCAGAGGGACTAGAGTACAATGAGCAGTTCTTC.

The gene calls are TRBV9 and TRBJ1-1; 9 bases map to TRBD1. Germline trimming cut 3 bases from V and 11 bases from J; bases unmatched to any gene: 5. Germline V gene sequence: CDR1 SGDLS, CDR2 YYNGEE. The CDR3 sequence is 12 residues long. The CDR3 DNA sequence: TGTGCCAGCAGCGCACGGACAGGGGATGCTTTCTTT. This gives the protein CASSARTGDAFF.

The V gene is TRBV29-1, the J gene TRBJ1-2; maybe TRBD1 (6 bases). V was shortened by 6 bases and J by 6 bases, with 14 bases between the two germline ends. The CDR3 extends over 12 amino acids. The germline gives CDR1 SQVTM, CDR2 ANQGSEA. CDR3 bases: TGCAGCGTCGAGGTCAGGGGTGATGGCTACACCTTC. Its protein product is CSVEVRGDGYTF.

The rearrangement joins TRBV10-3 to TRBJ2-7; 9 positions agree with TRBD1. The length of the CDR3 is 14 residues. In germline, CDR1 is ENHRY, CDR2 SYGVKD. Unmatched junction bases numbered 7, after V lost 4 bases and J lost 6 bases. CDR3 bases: TGTGCCATCAGTGCCTTACAGGGGGCAGGCGAGCAGTACTTC. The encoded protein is CAISALQGAGEQYF.

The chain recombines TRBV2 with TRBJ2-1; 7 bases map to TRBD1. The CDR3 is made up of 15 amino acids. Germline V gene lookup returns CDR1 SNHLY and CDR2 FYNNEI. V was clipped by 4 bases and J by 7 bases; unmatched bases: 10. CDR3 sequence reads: CASSAKPQGDNEQFF. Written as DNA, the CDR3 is TGTGCCAGCAGTGCAAAACCTCAGGGGGATAATGAGCAGTTCTTC.

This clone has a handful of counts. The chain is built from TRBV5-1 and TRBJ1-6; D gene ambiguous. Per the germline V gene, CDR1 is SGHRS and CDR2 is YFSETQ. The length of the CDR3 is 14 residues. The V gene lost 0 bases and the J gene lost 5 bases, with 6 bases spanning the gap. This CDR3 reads CASSLVPDNSPLHF. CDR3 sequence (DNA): TGCGCCAGCAGCTTGGTTCCTGATAATTCACCCCTCCACTTT.

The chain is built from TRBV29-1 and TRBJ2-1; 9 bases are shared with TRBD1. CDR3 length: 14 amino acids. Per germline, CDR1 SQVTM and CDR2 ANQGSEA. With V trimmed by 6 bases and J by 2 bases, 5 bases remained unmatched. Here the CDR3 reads CSVAGTGPYNEQFF. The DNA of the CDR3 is TGCAGCGTAGCCGGGACAGGGCCCTACAATGAGCAGTTCTTC.

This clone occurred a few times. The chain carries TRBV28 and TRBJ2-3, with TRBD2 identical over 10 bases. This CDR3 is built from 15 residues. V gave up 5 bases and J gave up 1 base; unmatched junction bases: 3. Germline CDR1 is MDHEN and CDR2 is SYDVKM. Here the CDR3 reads CASSLAGARTDTQYF. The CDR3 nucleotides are TGTGCCAGCAGTCTAGCGGGGGCCCGCACAGATACGCAGTATTTT.

DNA for the CDR3: TGTGCCAGCAGCAAATCCCTATACAGGGAGGGTCAGCCCCAGCATTTT. As protein: CASSKSLYREGQPQHF. The J gene is TRBJ1-5, the V gene TRBV21-1. TRBV21-1 is a documented pseudogene. CDR3 length equals 16 residues.

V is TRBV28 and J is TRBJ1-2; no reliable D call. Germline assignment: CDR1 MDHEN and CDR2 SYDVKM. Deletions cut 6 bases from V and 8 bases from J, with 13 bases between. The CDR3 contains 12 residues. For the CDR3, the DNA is TGTGCCAGCAGCGCTTCCGGGGTAGGCTACACCTTC. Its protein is CASSASGVGYTF.

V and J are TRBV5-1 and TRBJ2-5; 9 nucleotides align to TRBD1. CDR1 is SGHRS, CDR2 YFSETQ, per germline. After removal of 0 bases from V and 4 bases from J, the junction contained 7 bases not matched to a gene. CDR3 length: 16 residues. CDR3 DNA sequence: TGCGCCAGCAGCTTGGGAAACACAGGGGGCGGAGAGACCCAGTACTTC. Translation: CASSLGNTGGGETQYF.

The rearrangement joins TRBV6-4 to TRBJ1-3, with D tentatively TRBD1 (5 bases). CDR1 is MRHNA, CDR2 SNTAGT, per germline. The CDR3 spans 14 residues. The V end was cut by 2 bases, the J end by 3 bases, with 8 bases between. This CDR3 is CASSDAGDGNTIYF. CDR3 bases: TGTGCCAGCAGTGACGCGGGGGATGGAAACACCATATATTTT.

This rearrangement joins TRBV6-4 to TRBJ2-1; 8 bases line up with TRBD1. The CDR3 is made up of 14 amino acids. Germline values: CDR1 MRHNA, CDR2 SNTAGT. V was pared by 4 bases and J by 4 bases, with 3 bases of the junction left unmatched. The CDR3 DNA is TGTGCCAGCAGTGCAGGGGGCCGGTACAATGAGCAGTTCTTC. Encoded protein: CASSAGGRYNEQFF.

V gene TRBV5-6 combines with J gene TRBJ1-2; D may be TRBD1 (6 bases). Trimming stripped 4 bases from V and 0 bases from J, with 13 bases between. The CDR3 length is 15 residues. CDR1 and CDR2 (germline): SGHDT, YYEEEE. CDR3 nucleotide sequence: TGTGCCAGCAGCACCCTCACAGGGACTAACTATGGCTACACCTTC. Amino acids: CASSTLTGTNYGYTF.

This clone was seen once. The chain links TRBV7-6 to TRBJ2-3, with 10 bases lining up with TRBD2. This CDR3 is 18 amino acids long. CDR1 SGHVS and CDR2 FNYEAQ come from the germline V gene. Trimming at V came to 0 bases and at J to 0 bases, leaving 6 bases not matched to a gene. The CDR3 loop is CASSLASSGGVSTDTQYF. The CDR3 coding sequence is TGTGCCAGCAGCTTAGCCTCTAGCGGGGGAGTTAGCACAGATACGCAGTATTTT.

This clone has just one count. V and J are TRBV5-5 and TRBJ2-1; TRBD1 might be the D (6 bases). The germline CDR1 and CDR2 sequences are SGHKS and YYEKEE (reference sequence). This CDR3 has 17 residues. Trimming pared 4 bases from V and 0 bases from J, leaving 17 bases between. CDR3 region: CASSRRQQGGSYNEQFF. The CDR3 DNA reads TGTGCCAGCAGCAGAAGACAACAGGGCGGCTCCTACAATGAGCAGTTCTTC.

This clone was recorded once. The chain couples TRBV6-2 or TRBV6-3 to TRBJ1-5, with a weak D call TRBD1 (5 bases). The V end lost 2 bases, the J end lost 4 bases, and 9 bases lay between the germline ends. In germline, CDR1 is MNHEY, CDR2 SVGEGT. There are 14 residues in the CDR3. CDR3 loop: CASSYLTENQPQHF. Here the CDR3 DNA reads TGTGCCAGCAGTTACCTGACAGAGAATCAGCCCCAGCATTTT.

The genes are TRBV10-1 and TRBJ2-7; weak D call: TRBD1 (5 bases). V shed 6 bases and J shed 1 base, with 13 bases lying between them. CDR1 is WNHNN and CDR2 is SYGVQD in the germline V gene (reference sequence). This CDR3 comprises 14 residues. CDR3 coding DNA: TGCGCCAGCAGCCGGACAAAGCAATCCTACGAGCAGTACTTC. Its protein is CASSRTKQSYEQYF.

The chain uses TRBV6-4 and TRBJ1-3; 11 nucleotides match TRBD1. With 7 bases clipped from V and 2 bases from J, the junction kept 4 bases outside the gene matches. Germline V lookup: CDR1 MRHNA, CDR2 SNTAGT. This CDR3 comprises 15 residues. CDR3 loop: CASISGQGAGNTIYF. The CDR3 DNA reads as TGTGCCAGCATCTCGGGACAGGGGGCTGGAAACACCATATATTTT.

CDR3 in DNA: TGTGCCAGCAGTTCGCTGACAGGGAGCGGTGGCTACACCTTC. Protein: CASSSLTGSGGYTF. The chain employs TRBV6-5 and TRBJ1-2; 7 positions agree with TRBD1. Germline CDR1 MNHEY, CDR2 SVGAGI. This CDR3 has 14 residues. Germline trimming cut 4 bases from V and 7 bases from J; bases unmatched to any gene: 9.

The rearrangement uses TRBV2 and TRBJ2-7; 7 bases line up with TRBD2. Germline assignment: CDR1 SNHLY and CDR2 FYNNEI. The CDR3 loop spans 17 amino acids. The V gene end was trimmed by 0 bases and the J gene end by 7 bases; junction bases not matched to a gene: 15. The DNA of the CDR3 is TGTGCCAGCAGTGAAGCGCTTTTGTTTACCCTAGCGGAAGAGCAGTACTTC. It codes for CASSEALLFTLAEEQYF.

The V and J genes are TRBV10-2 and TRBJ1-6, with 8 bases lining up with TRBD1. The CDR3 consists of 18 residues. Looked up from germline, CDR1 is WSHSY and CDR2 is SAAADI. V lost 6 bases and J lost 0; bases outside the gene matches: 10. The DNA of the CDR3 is TGCGCCAGCAGCGCTGACAGGGGCGGGAGCTCCTATAATTCACCCCTCCACTTT. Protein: CASSADRGGSSYNSPLHF.

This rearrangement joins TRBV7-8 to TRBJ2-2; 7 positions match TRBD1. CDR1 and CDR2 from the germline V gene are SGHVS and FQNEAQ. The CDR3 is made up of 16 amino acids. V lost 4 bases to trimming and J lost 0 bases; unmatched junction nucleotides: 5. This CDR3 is CASSSRTGPNTGELFF. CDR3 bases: TGTGCCAGCAGCTCCAGGACAGGTCCGAACACCGGGGAGCTGTTTTTT. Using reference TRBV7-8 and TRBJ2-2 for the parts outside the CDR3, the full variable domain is GAGVSQSPRYKVAKRGQDVALRCDPISGHVSLFWYQQALGQGPEFLTYFQNEAQLDKSGLPSDRFFAERPEGSVSTLKIQRTQQEDSAVYLCASSSRTGPNTGELFFGEGSRLTVL.

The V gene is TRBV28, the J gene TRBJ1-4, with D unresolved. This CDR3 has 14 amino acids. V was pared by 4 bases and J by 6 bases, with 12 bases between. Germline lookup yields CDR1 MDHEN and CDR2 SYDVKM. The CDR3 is CASSSPTVDEKLFF. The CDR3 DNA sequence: TGTGCCAGCAGTTCCCCTACGGTGGATGAAAAACTGTTTTTT.

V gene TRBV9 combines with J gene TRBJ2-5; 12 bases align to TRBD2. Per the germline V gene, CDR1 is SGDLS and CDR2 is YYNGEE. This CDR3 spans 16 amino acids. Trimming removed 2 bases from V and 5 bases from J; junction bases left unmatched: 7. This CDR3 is CASSVGTSGPMETQYF. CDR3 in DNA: TGTGCCAGCAGCGTCGGGACTAGCGGGCCGATGGAGACCCAGTACTTC. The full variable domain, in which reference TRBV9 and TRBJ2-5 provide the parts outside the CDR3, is DSGVTQTPKHLITATGQRVTLRCSPRSGDLSVYWYQQSLDQGLQFLIQYYNGEERAKGNILERFSAQQFPDLHSELNLSSLELGDSALYFCASSVGTSGPMETQYFGPGTRLLVL.

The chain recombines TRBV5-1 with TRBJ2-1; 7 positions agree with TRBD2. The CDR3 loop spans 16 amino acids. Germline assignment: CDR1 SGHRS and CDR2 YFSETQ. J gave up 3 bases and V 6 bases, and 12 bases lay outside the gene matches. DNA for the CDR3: TGCGCCAGCACCAAAGTCCGCGGGGGAAGCTACAATGAGCAGTTCTTC. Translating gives CASTKVRGGSYNEQFF. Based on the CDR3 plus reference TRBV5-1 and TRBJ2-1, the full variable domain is KAGVTQTPRYLIKTRGQQVTLSCSPISGHRSVSWYQQTPGQGLQFLFEYFSETQRNKGNFPGRFSGRQFSNSRSEMNVSTLELGDSALYLCASTKVRGGSYNEQFFGPGTRLTVL.

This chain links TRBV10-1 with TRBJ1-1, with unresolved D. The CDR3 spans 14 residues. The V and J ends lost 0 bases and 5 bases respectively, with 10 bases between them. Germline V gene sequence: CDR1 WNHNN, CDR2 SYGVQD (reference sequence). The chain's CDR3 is CASSESELETEAFF. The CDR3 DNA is TGCGCCAGCAGTGAGTCGGAGTTGGAAACTGAAGCTTTCTTT.

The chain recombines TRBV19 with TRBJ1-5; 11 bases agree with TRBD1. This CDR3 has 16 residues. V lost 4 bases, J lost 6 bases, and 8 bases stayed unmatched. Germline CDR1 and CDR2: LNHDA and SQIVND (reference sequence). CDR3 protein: CASSTGTGGRIQPQHF. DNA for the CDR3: TGTGCCAGTAGTACAGGGACAGGGGGACGGATTCAGCCCCAGCATTTT.